Listed below are T cell receptor beta chains from one sample, sequenced in a study of blood T cell repertoires in COVID-19. Generated by immunoSEQ multiplex PCR, the TCRdb table keeps only in-frame clones and is missing some. The sample yields approximately 150,000 clones, over 80% seen once. Sequencing was performed on peripheral blood. The receptor set was obtained from a woman aged 45-65 years with acute or convalescent COVID-19. The CDR3 runs from the conserved cysteine through the conserved F or W. The D gene is left open where the match is weak. The size of a clone is reported for some rows only, either as once, few or many, or as a class for expanded clones.

size	D	V	J	CDR3	DNA
NA	NA	TRBV11-2	TRBJ2-7	CASSLTAHEQYF	TGTGCCAGCAGCTTAACCGCGCACGAGCAGTACTTC
NA	NA	TRBV5-1	TRBJ2-7	CASSFLVSYEQYF	TGCGCCAGCAGCTTCCTTGTTTCCTACGAGCAGTACTTC
NA	NA	TRBV19	TRBJ1-6	CASSIDRFSPLHF	TGTGCCAGTAGTATCGACAGATTTTCACCCCTCCACTTT
NA	TRBD2	TRBV27	TRBJ2-3	CASTRGGVADTQYF	TGTGCCAGCACCCGGGGAGGGGTAGCAGATACGCAGTATTTT
few	NA	TRBV7-9	TRBJ1-2	CASSPGEYGYTF	TGTGCCAGCAGCCCCGGGGAGTATGGCTACACCTTC
NA	NA	TRBV19	TRBJ1-1	CASSMGTANTEAFF	TGTGCCAGTAGTATGGGCACTGCGAACACTGAAGCTTTCTTT
NA	NA	TRBV2	TRBJ1-2	CASSFTNYGYTF	TGTGCCAGCAGTTTCACTAACTATGGCTACACCTTC
NA	TRBD2	TRBV13	TRBJ2-3	CASSLRVAGGADTQYF	TGTGCCAGCAGCCTCCGGGTTGCGGGAGGGGCAGATACGCAGTATTTT
few	NA	TRBV4-2	TRBJ1-4	CASSHPPADTNEKLFF	TGTGCCAGCAGCCACCCCCCCGCAGATACTAATGAAAAACTGTTTTTT
NA	TRBD1	TRBV4-3	TRBJ2-1	CASSQVGTGYNEQFF	TGCGCCAGCAGCCAAGTGGGGACAGGCTACAATGAGCAGTTCTTC
NA	NA	TRBV7-9	TRBJ1-5	CASSLQGHNQPQHF	TGTGCCAGCAGCCTTCAGGGGCACAATCAGCCCCAGCATTTT
NA	NA	TRBV6-5	TRBJ2-3	CASSYSTGLGADTQYF	TGTGCCAGCAGTTACTCGACAGGCTTGGGGGCAGATACGCAGTATTTT
NA	NA	TRBV5-6	TRBJ2-7	CASSLSFSYEQYF	TGTGCCAGCAGCTTGTCGTTTTCCTACGAGCAGTACTTC
NA	NA	TRBV14	TRBJ2-1	CASSQEAGYEQFF	TGTGCCAGCAGCCAAGAAGCCGGTTATGAGCAGTTCTTC
NA	NA	TRBV9	TRBJ2-7	CASSVHSGSYEQYF	TGTGCCAGCAGCGTACATAGCGGCTCCTACGAGCAGTACTTC
NA	NA	TRBV7-9	TRBJ1-1	CAVPREDMNTEAFF	TGTGCCGTACCCAGGGAAGACATGAACACTGAAGCTTTCTTT
NA	NA	TRBV4-2	TRBJ1-5	CASSQEGLQGKNQPQHF	TGTGCCAGCAGCCAAGAGGGGCTTCAGGGTAAGAATCAGCCCCAGCATTTT
NA	NA	TRBV7-2	TRBJ2-7	CASSMGLAYEQYF	TGTGCCAGCAGCATGGGACTGGCCTACGAGCAGTACTTC
NA	NA	TRBV9	TRBJ1-2	CASSVGQGLTGNYGYTF	TGTGCCAGCAGCGTAGGACAAGGACTGACAGGAAACTATGGCTACACCTTC
NA	NA	TRBV2	TRBJ1-2	CASSVFWTDYGYTF	TGTGCCAGCAGTGTATTCTGGACAGACTATGGCTACACCTTC
NA	TRBD2	TRBV5-1	TRBJ2-1	CASSLGTSGSNEQFF	TGCGCCAGCAGCTTGGGGACTAGCGGGAGTAATGAGCAGTTCTTC
NA	NA	TRBV6-5	TRBJ1-1	CASRGLQGNTEAFF	TGTGCCAGCAGAGGGCTACAGGGGAACACTGAAGCTTTCTTT
NA	TRBD1	TRBV4-3	TRBJ1-6	CASSQERQGVSPLHF	TGCGCCAGCAGCCAAGAACGACAGGGAGTTTCACCCCTCCACTTT
NA	NA	TRBV27	TRBJ1-1	CASRLGPFDEAFF	TGTGCCAGCAGACTAGGACCGTTTGATGAAGCTTTCTTT
NA	TRBD2	TRBV6-6	TRBJ2-2	CASSPSGTSREGTGELFF	TGTGCCAGCAGTCCTTCCGGGACTAGCCGAGAGGGGACCGGGGAGCTGTTTTTT
NA	NA	TRBV7-9	TRBJ1-2	CASSLSGPNYGYTF	TGTGCCAGCAGCTTATCAGGGCCAAACTATGGCTACACCTTC
NA	TRBD1	TRBV6-2/TRBV6-3	TRBJ1-1	CASSYADRGAEAFF	TGTGCCAGCAGTTACGCCGACAGGGGCGCTGAAGCTTTCTTT
NA	NA	TRBV2	TRBJ2-2	CASRRSNTGELFF	TGTGCCAGCAGGCGCTCGAACACCGGGGAGCTGTTTTTT
NA	TRBD2	TRBV5-1	TRBJ2-2	CASSQAGDTNTGELFF	TGCGCCAGCAGCCAGGCGGGAGATACGAACACCGGGGAGCTGTTTTTT
once	TRBD2	TRBV7-2	TRBJ2-2	CASSLWGSGSSRELFF	TGTGCCAGCAGCTTATGGGGTAGCGGGAGTTCTAGGGAGCTGTTTTTT
NA	TRBD2	TRBV7-2	TRBJ2-5	CASSRGLAGASYQETQYF	TGTGCCAGCAGCCGGGGACTAGCGGGGGCCTCGTACCAAGAGACCCAGTACTTC
NA	TRBD1	TRBV18	TRBJ1-3	CASSPSTGSGNTIYF	TGTGCCAGCTCACCATCGACAGGGTCTGGAAACACCATATATTTT
NA	NA	TRBV19	TRBJ2-1	CASSEFHEQFF	TGTGCCAGTAGCGAGTTCCATGAGCAGTTCTTC
NA	TRBD1	TRBV6-5	TRBJ1-5	CASSLRGDNQPQHF	TGTGCCAGCAGTCTCAGGGGGGACAATCAGCCCCAGCATTTT
NA	TRBD1	TRBV3-1/TRBV3-2	TRBJ2-7	CASRRQGANEQYF	TGTGCCAGCAGGCGACAGGGGGCCAACGAGCAGTACTTC
NA	NA	TRBV6-2/TRBV6-3	TRBJ1-1	CASSAFRGNTEAFF	TGTGCCAGCAGCGCCTTTCGGGGGAACACTGAAGCTTTCTTT
NA	TRBD2	TRBV9	TRBJ2-3	CASSVDEAGGGMVRGDTQYF	TGTGCCAGCAGCGTAGATGAAGCGGGAGGAGGAATGGTTCGGGGAGATACGCAGTATTTT
NA	TRBD2	TRBV3-1/TRBV3-2	TRBJ2-2	CASSKGETSGPAGTGELFF	TGTGCCAGCAGCAAAGGAGAGACTAGCGGCCCAGCGGGCACCGGGGAGCTGTTTTTT
NA	NA	TRBV18	TRBJ1-2	CASRDTYNYGYTF	TGTGCCAGCCGGGACACCTATAACTATGGCTACACCTTC
NA	NA	TRBV18	TRBJ2-5	CASSQYREIGTQYF	TGTGCCAGCTCACAATACAGGGAAATCGGGACCCAGTACTTC
NA	TRBD2	TRBV4-3	TRBJ2-1	CASSQGAGGLYNEQFF	TGCGCCAGCAGCCAAGGAGCGGGGGGGCTCTACAATGAGCAGTTCTTC
NA	NA	TRBV29-1	TRBJ1-2	CSVLTAFNYGYTF	TGCAGCGTTCTGACAGCCTTTAACTATGGCTACACCTTC
once	TRBD2	TRBV7-6	TRBJ2-3	CASSLRLAGASDTQYF	TGTGCCAGCAGCCTGAGACTAGCGGGGGCCTCAGATACGCAGTATTTT
once	NA	TRBV2	TRBJ1-4	CASSYGDSTNEKLFF	TGTGCCAGCAGCTACGGAGATTCAACTAATGAAAAACTGTTTTTT
NA	NA	TRBV5-1	TRBJ1-2	CASSPDSDYGYTF	TGCGCCAGCAGCCCCGACAGTGACTATGGCTACACCTTC
NA	TRBD2	TRBV7-9	TRBJ2-1	CASSLAGTSRDEQFF	TGTGCCAGCAGCTTAGCGGGGACTAGCCGGGATGAGCAGTTCTTC
once	TRBD1	TRBV7-2	TRBJ1-1	CASSSTGALNTEAFF	TGTGCCAGCAGTTCCACAGGGGCCCTGAACACTGAAGCTTTCTTT
NA	NA	TRBV15	TRBJ1-6	CATSSRTGNSPLHF	TGTGCCACCAGCAGCCGGACGGGGAATTCACCCCTCCACTTT
few	NA	TRBV18	TRBJ1-6	CASSPDSKNSPLHF	TGTGCCAGCTCACCAGACAGTAAGAATTCACCCCTCCACTTT
NA	TRBD1	TRBV6-5	TRBJ1-2	CASGITGGNYGYTF	TGTGCCAGCGGAATAACAGGGGGCAACTATGGCTACACCTTC
NA	TRBD2	TRBV2	TRBJ2-3	CAWGLADERTDTQYF	TGTGCCTGGGGACTAGCCGACGAACGCACAGATACGCAGTATTTT
NA	NA	TRBV7-3	TRBJ2-3	CASSLSASRRGLGDTQYF	TGTGCCAGCAGCTTATCAGCTTCGAGACGGGGGTTGGGAGATACGCAGTATTTT
once	TRBD1	TRBV6-4	TRBJ1-2	CASSNRTGTASPNYGYTF	TGTGCCAGCAGCAATAGGACAGGGACGGCTTCCCCTAACTATGGCTACACCTTC
NA	NA	TRBV29-1	TRBJ1-1	CSVVEGALNTEAFF	TGCAGCGTTGTAGAAGGGGCCCTGAACACTGAAGCTTTCTTT
NA	NA	TRBV6-2/TRBV6-3	TRBJ1-2	CASSPGRDLDGYTF	TGTGCCAGCAGCCCCGGGAGGGACCTGGATGGCTACACCTTC
NA	TRBD1	TRBV7-9	TRBJ1-1	CASSLGVRTGFTEAFF	TGTGCCAGCAGCTTGGGGGTTCGGACAGGGTTTACTGAAGCTTTCTTT
NA	TRBD1	TRBV5-4	TRBJ1-2	CASSSLTGQGYTF	TGTGCCAGCAGCTCACTGACAGGGCAAGGCTACACCTTC
NA	NA	TRBV6-2/TRBV6-3	TRBJ1-3	CASSPLEGFGNTIYF	TGTGCCAGCAGCCCCTTAGAGGGATTTGGAAACACCATATATTTT
NA	NA	TRBV5-3	TRBJ2-5	CARSPEGETQYF	TGTGCCAGAAGTCCGGAGGGGGAGACCCAGTACTTC